These 24 T cell receptor beta chains were sequenced from one sample in a study of Graves' ophthalmopathy and Graves' hyperthyroidism. RNA transcripts served as template for amplifying TCR beta CDR3 sequences. The first-round RT-PCR employed HTBI primers together with the Qiagen OneStep RT-PCR kit. A multiplex PCR was then performed as the second round. MiXCR, run by TCRdb on the multiplex PCR reads, gives a single entry per CDR3 protein. The sample has over 450,000 distinct CDR3 sequences, approximately 15% seen once. Sequencing used blood. The receptor set was obtained from a woman in her twenties or thirties with Graves' ophthalmopathy.

This clonotype was observed at least ten times. Here the CDR3 DNA reads TGTGCCAGCAGCTTAGCTCCCAACACTGAAGCTTTCTTT. Its translation: CASSLAPNTEAFF. V gene TRBV7-8 combines with J gene TRBJ1-1, with D hard to call. The V and J ends lost 0 bases and 2 bases respectively, with 4 bases between them. The CDR3 is made up of 13 amino acids. CDR1 and CDR2 (germline): SGHVS, FQNEAQ.

The chain employs TRBV6-5 and TRBJ1-3; D might be TRBD1 (5 bases). V was cut by 4 bases and J by 4 bases, with 11 bases left in between. Germline assignment: CDR1 MNHEY and CDR2 SVGAGI. This CDR3 is built from 14 residues. In nucleotides, the CDR3 is TGTGCCAGCAGTTTTGGGGGGACCGGAAACACCATATATTTT. Translated: CASSFGGTGNTIYF.

The V and J genes are TRBV6-2 or TRBV6-3 and TRBJ2-7; tentatively, D is TRBD1 (5 bases). There are 15 residues in the CDR3. Per germline, CDR1 MNHEY and CDR2 SVGEGT. Trimming took 4 bases from V and 2 from J, leaving 15 bases between them. The CDR3 sequence: CASSSWTTTPYEQYF. CDR3 in DNA: TGTGCCAGCAGTTCTTGGACAACGACCCCCTACGAGCAGTACTTC.

This clonotype was seen repeatedly, ten times or more. The chain couples TRBV27 to TRBJ2-5; a weak D match, TRBD2 (5 bases). This CDR3 has 14 residues. Per germline, CDR1 MNHEY and CDR2 SMNVEV (reference sequence). Trimming pared 4 bases from V and 5 bases from J, leaving 14 bases between. The CDR3 bases are TGTGCCAGCAGTTCAACTATTTTAGCGGAGACCCAGTACTTC. This translates into CASSSTILAETQYF.

This clonotype was seen many times. This chain joins TRBV27 and TRBJ2-7; D is tentatively TRBD1 or TRBD2 (5 bases each). CDR3 length: 16 residues. Trimming removed 0 bases from V and 4 bases from J, with 16 bases in between. The germline V gene encodes CDR1 MNHEY and CDR2 SMNVEV (reference sequence). The CDR3 region is CASSLSSGAGGYEQYF. The CDR3 bases are TGTGCCAGCAGTTTATCGAGCGGAGCTGGGGGTTACGAGCAGTACTTC.

This clonotype has ten or more counts. This chain joins TRBV5-1 and TRBJ2-7, with 14 positions matching TRBD2. Trimming cost V 3 bases and J 3 bases; bases outside gene matches: 5. This CDR3 spans 16 amino acids. The germline V gene encodes CDR1 SGHRS and CDR2 YFSETQ. The CDR3 spells CASSSTSGGAHYEQYF. CDR3 sequence (DNA): TGCGCCAGCAGCTCGACTAGCGGGGGGGCTCACTACGAGCAGTACTTC.

V is TRBV6-1 and J is TRBJ2-7; 12 nucleotides match TRBD1. The CDR3 has 13 residues. V lost 11 bases to trimming and J lost 2 bases; unmatched junction nucleotides: 4. Germline V gives CDR1 MNHNS, CDR2 SASEGT. The CDR3 DNA is TGTGCCGGCGGGACAGGGGGCCCCTACGAGCAGTACTTC. Its translation: CAGGTGGPYEQYF.

This clonotype was counted many times. The J gene is TRBJ2-7, the V gene TRBV28; TRBD1 matches 7 bases. This CDR3 has 14 amino acids. V lost 6 bases to trimming and J lost 6 bases; unmatched junction nucleotides: 11. Per the germline V gene, CDR1 is MDHEN and CDR2 is SYDVKM. The CDR3 coding sequence is TGTGCCAGCAGGACATATAGACAGGGTCGCGAGCAGTACTTC. It specifies CASRTYRQGREQYF. Supplemented by reference TRBV28 and TRBJ2-7, the full variable domain reads DVKVTQSSRYLVKRTGEKVFLECVQDMDHENMFWYRQDPGLGLRLIYFSYDVKMKEKGDIPEGYSVSREKKERFSLILESASTNQTSMYLCASRTYRQGREQYFGPGTRLTVT.

The chain links TRBV10-3 to TRBJ2-2; weak D call: TRBD1 (5 bases). The germline V and J ends were trimmed by 4 bases and 0 bases, with 12 bases remaining between them. Germline CDR1 and CDR2: ENHRY and SYGVKD. The CDR3 runs 16 residues. The CDR3 loop is CAISVSGAANTGELFF. In nucleotides, the CDR3 is TGTGCCATCAGTGTGAGTGGGGCCGCGAACACCGGGGAGCTGTTTTTT.

This clonotype was counted at least ten times. The chain uses TRBV27 and TRBJ2-7; 9 bases fit TRBD1. The CDR3 runs 16 residues. Germline-derived CDR1 and CDR2 are MNHEY and SMNVEV (reference sequence). The V and J ends lost 3 bases and 1 base, in that order; junction bases with no gene match: 7. The DNA for the CDR3 is TGTGCCAGCAGTTTTGGGGCGGGACAGGGTTCCTACGAGCAGTACTTC. Protein: CASSFGAGQGSYEQYF.

This clonotype was counted between two and nine times. Possible read error: a much larger clone is one base away. The chain recombines TRBV25-1 with TRBJ1-1; unclear D gene. CDR1 MGHDK and CDR2 SYGVNS come from the germline V gene. CDR3 length: 16 amino acids. As DNA, the CDR3 is TGTGCCAGCAGTCCATCGACGCCAGGCGTGAACACTGAAGCTTGCTTT. This translates into CASSPSTPGVNTEACF.

This clonotype was seen repeatedly, ten times or more. The gene calls are TRBV12-3 or TRBV12-4 and TRBJ2-7; a possible D gene is TRBD1 (6 bases). The CDR3 has 17 amino acids. V lost 3 bases, J lost 3 bases, and 21 bases lay in between. CDR3 nucleotides: TGTGCCAGCAGTTTTCGCGGTCAGGGGCCCTCTGGCTACGAGCAGTACTTC. Translation gives CASSFRGQGPSGYEQYF.

V and J are TRBV15 and TRBJ1-3, with D unresolved. The length of the CDR3 is 14 residues. Between the trimmed V and J ends, which lost 4 bases and 0 bases, there was a span of 7 bases. The germline gives CDR1 LNHNV, CDR2 YYDKDF (reference sequence). The CDR3 DNA reads TGTGCCACCAGCATTGACCGCTCTGGAAACACCATATATTTT. It specifies CATSIDRSGNTIYF. The variable domain in full, completed from reference TRBV15 and TRBJ1-3, reads DAMVIQNPRYQVTQFGKPVTLSCSQTLNHNVMYWYQQKSSQAPKLLFHYYDKDFNNEADTPDNFQSRRPNTSFCFLDIRSPGLGDTAMYLCATSIDRSGNTIYFGEGSWLTVV.

This clonotype was seen at least ten times. The gene calls are TRBV6-5 and TRBJ2-5; D might be TRBD1 (5 bases). With 2 bases removed from V and 4 bases from J, the gap between germline ends came to 14 bases. The V gene's germline CDR1 is MNHEY and CDR2 SVGAGI. The CDR3 covers 15 residues. The DNA of the CDR3 is TGTGCCAGCAGTTACGGGCCAGGGCTTCTAGAGACCCAGTACTTC. Translation gives CASSYGPGLLETQYF.

This sequence joins TRBV6-1 and TRBJ2-7, with 11 bases that match TRBD2. V lost 5 bases, J lost 5 bases, and 8 bases stayed unmatched. CDR3 length equals 15 residues. Looked up from germline, CDR1 is MNHNS and CDR2 is SASEGT. The CDR3 sequence: CASSPRLAGSDEQYF. For the CDR3, the DNA is TGTGCCAGCAGTCCAAGACTAGCGGGGTCCGACGAGCAGTACTTC.

Points on this clonotype: At one end, the junction sequence differs from germline, possibly due to a read error. The chain recombines TRBV9 with TRBJ1-1; no clear D gene. Germline CDR1 reads SGDLS; CDR2 reads YYNGEE. The CDR3 runs 14 residues. CDR3 nucleotide sequence: TGTGCCAGCAGCGAGCCCAATATGAACACTGAAGCTTTGTTT. This translates into CASSEPNMNTEALF. The full variable domain, its missing parts supplied by reference TRBV9 and TRBJ1-1, is DSGVTQTPKHLITATGQRVTLRCSPRSGDLSVYWYQQSLDQGLQFLIQYYNGEERAKGNILERFSAQQFPDLHSELNLSSLELGDSALYFCASSEPNMNTEALFGQGTRLTVV.

This clonotype was picked up a small number of times. The rearrangement links TRBV30 to TRBJ2-5; 11 nucleotides agree with TRBD2. Germline V gene data show CDR1 as GTSNPN and CDR2 as SVGIG (reference sequence). There are 16 residues in the CDR3. The V and J ends lost 3 bases and 5 bases, in that order; junction bases with no gene match: 11. The DNA of the CDR3 is TGTGCCTGGAGCCTAGCGGGGGGCACGACGAGGGAGACCCAGTACTTC. It codes for CAWSLAGGTTRETQYF.

Ten or more counts support this clonotype. The genes are TRBV6-5 and TRBJ1-2; 10 bases align to TRBD1. V shed 0 bases, J shed 5 bases, and the junction held 6 bases outside the gene matches. This CDR3 has 16 amino acids. Per germline, CDR1 MNHEY and CDR2 SVGAGI. The CDR3 loop reads CASSYSRQGAKYGYTF. The CDR3 DNA sequence: TGTGCCAGCAGTTACTCAAGACAGGGGGCGAAATATGGCTACACCTTC.

This clonotype was detected ten times or more. The V call is TRBV27, the J call TRBJ2-5; 8 bases are a match to TRBD2. The CDR3 runs to 14 residues. The germline V gene has CDR1 MNHEY and CDR2 SMNVEV (reference sequence). The junction had 8 bases not matched to a gene; V was cut back by 6 bases and J by 5 bases. The CDR3 nucleotides read TGTGCCAGCAGGCGAGCGGGAGTGGCGGAGACCCAGTACTTC. This gives the protein CASRRAGVAETQYF.

This clonotype was observed at least ten times. The rearrangement links TRBV28 to TRBJ2-6; D remains unclear. This CDR3 has 17 residues. With 5 bases removed from V and 9 bases from J, the gap between germline ends came to 23 bases. The germline V gene has CDR1 MDHEN and CDR2 SYDVKM. DNA for the CDR3: TGTGCCAGCAGTCTCCCCAAGACCGACGTTTTGGACAACGTCCTGACTTTC. It translates to CASSLPKTDVLDNVLTF.

This clonotype was recorded a few times. Its ends do not fully match the called genes, so a read error is possible. The rearrangement uses TRBV7-9 and TRBJ2-1, with D unresolved. The CDR3 sequence is 12 residues long. CDR1 SEHNR and CDR2 FQNEAQ come from the germline V gene (reference sequence). For the CDR3, the DNA is TGCGCCAGCAGCCACGCTATCAATGAGCAGTTCTTC. Its translation: CASSHAINEQFF.

This clonotype was found many times. The chain joins TRBV7-9 to TRBJ1-2; D is unclear. CDR1 and CDR2 from the germline V gene are SEHNR and FQNEAQ (reference sequence). The V and J ends lost 5 bases and 2 bases respectively, with 18 bases between them. CDR3 length: 16 amino acids. The DNA for the CDR3 is TGTGCCAGCAGCCCGCCCCTCGGGCGGGAGAACTATGGCTACACCTTC. Translation: CASSPPLGRENYGYTF.

This clonotype has a count of ten or more. The chain links TRBV6-1 to TRBJ1-6; the D is unclear. The germline V gene has CDR1 MNHNS and CDR2 SASEGT. The CDR3 spans 13 residues. Trimming shortened V by 2 bases and J by 13 bases, and 12 bases separated the two germline ends. The CDR3 nucleotides are TGTGCCAGCAGTGAAAGGGTGTTCGCGCCCCTCCACTTT. It yields the protein CASSERVFAPLHF.

This clonotype was counted many times. The V call is TRBV6-1, the J call TRBJ1-5; D possibly corresponds to TRBD1 (5 bases). Germline V gene lookup returns CDR1 MNHNS and CDR2 SASEGT. The CDR3 extends over 15 amino acids. V lost 0 bases and J 4 bases, leaving 10 bases between the germline ends. The CDR3 region is CASSEASGTNQPQHF. DNA of the CDR3: TGTGCCAGCAGTGAAGCTAGTGGGACGAATCAGCCCCAGCATTTT.